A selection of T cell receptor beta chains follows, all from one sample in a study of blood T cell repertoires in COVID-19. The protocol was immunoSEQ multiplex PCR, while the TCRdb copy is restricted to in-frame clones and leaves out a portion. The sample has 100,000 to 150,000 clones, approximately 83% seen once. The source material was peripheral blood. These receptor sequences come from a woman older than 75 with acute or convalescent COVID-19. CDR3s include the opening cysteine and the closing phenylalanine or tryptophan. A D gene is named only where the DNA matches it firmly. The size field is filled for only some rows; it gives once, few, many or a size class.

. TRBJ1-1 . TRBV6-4 TGTGCCAGCAGTTACGGGGAAAACACTGAAGCTTTCTTT CASSYGENTEAFF
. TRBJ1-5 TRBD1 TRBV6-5 TGTGCCAGCAGGGAGGGACAGCCCAATCAGCCCCAGCATTTT CASREGQPNQPQHF
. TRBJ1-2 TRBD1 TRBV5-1 TGCGCCAGCAGCGTGTTGACGGGACAGGCCGATTATGGCTACACCTTC CASSVLTGQADYGYTF
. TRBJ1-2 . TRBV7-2 TGTGCCAGCAGCTTCACAGGGTCGGGTTTTTATGGCTACACCTTC CASSFTGSGFYGYTF
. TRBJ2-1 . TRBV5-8 TGTGCCAGCAGCTTGGGACAGCCCAGGTTCTTC CASSLGQPRFF
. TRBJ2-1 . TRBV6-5 TGTGCCACTCGGGTGGGGGGGCCTGGGCATGAGCAGTTCTTC CATRVGGPGHEQFF
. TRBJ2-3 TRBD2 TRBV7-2 TGTGCCAGCAGCCACACGGCGGGGGGAGCTGATACGCAGTATTTT CASSHTAGGADTQYF
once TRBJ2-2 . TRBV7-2 TGTGCCAGCAGCTTTACAGGCACCGGGGAGCTGTTTTTT CASSFTGTGELFF
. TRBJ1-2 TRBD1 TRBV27 TGTGCCAGCAGTCCGAAGGGACAGGCTTCATATGGCTACACCTTC CASSPKGQASYGYTF
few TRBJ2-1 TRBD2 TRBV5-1 TGCGCCAGCAGCTTGAGGGCTAGCGGGGGGTCCAGCTCCTACAATGAGCAGTTCTTC CASSLRASGGSSSYNEQFF
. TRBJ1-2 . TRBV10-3 TGTGCCATCAGAAGTGTGGACAGAGAAGGCTACACCTTC CAIRSVDREGYTF
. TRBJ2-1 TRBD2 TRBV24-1 TGTGCCACCAGTGATTTGCGTAAGCCGGGACTAGCATCCTACAATGAGCAGTTCTTC CATSDLRKPGLASYNEQFF
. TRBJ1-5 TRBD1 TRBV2 TGTGCCAGCAGTGTTGGTGGGACAGGGCTTCGTCAGCCCCAGCATTTT CASSVGGTGLRQPQHF
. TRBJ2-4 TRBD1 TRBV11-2 TGTGCCAGCAGCTTGGGCAGGGGTTTCGGGACAGGGATGGTAGACATTCAGTACTTC CASSLGRGFGTGMVDIQYF
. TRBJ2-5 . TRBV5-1 TGCGCCAGCAGCTTCGTTTCGGGGGTTGGAAAAGAGACCCAGTACTTC CASSFVSGVGKETQYF
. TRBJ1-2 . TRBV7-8 TGTGCCAGCAGCTTGGCAGGGGACTATGGCTACACCTTC CASSLAGDYGYTF
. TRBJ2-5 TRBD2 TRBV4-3 TGCGCCAGCAGCCAAGACCCCGGGAGGGAGACCCAGTACTTC CASSQDPGRETQYF
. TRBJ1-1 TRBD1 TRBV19 TGTGCCAGTAGTGAACCCGGGACAGGCGCTGAAGCTTTCTTT CASSEPGTGAEAFF
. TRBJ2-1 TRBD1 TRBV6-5 TGTGCCAGCAAAAACACAGGGGGCGGCTGGAATGAGCAGTTCTTC CASKNTGGGWNEQFF
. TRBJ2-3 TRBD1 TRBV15 TGTGCCACCAGAAGACAGGGGGTCACAGATACGCAGTATTTT CATRRQGVTDTQYF
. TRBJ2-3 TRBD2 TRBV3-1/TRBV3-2 TGTGCCAGCAGGTTGACTAGCGGGGCGCAGTATTTT CASRLTSGAQYF
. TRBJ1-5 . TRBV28 TGTGCCAGCATGGCGGGGTGGGCTCGACAGCCCCAGCATTTT CASMAGWARQPQHF
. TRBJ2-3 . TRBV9 TGTGCCAGCAGCGTAGAAGGTCTAGCCAGCACAGATACGCAGTATTTT CASSVEGLASTDTQYF
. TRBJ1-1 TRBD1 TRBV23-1 TGCGCCAGCAGTCAACTGATCCGGGACAGGGGTGGCACTGAAGCTTTCTTT CASSQLIRDRGGTEAFF
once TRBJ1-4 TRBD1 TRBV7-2 TGTGCCAGCAGCACCCGTCAGGGGGCAAGCGAAAAACTGTTTTTT CASSTRQGASEKLFF
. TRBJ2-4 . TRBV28 TGTGCCAGCAGTAAGCAGGGTATTCGTGGGCTAGCCAAAAACATTCAGTACTTC CASSKQGIRGLAKNIQYF
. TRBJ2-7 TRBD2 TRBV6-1 TGTGCCAGCAGTGAAGCCGGGGGGGATTACGAGCAGTACTTC CASSEAGGDYEQYF
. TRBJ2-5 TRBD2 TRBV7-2 TGTGCCAGCAGCGACGGACTAGCACGCCAAGAGACCCAGTACTTC CASSDGLARQETQYF
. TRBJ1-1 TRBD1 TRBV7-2 TGTGCCAGCAGCTTACCTTTAAGACAGGGGGAGACTGAAGCTTTCTTT CASSLPLRQGETEAFF
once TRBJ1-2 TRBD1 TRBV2 TGTGCCAGCACGGGACAGGGGGTAATCTATGGCTACACCTTC CASTGQGVIYGYTF
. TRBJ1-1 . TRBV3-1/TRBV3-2 TGTGCCAGCAGCCAAGTAGAGGGAAGAGCTTTCTTT CASSQVEGRAFF